These 8 T cell receptor beta chains came from one sample sequenced in a study of T cell responses to AZD1222 COVID-19 vaccine. Clones were read by immunoSEQ multiplex PCR, and TCRdb kept only the in-frame ones, dropping some. The sample has 110,000 to 150,000 clones, 85% to 95% seen once. Specimen: peripheral blood, collected after recovery from COVID-19. The receptors shown here come from an adult who had recovered from COVID-19.

V usage is TRBV7-9 and J usage is TRBJ2-1; D is ambiguous. With 4 bases removed from V and 8 bases from J, the gap between germline ends came to 6 bases. Per germline, CDR1 SEHNR and CDR2 FQNEAQ (reference sequence). The CDR3 loop spans 11 amino acids. The CDR3 is CASSSLDEQFF. The CDR3 nucleotides read TGTGCCAGCAGCTCCCTAGATGAGCAGTTCTTC.

The V gene is TRBV14, the J gene TRBJ2-6, with D uncertain. In germline, CDR1 is SGHDN, CDR2 FVKESK. With 2 bases removed from V and 4 bases from J, the gap between germline ends came to 9 bases. This CDR3 is built from 15 residues. Here the CDR3 DNA reads TGTGCCAGCAGCCAATTAGGCTGGGGGGCCAACGTCCTGACTTTC. This codes for CASSQLGWGANVLTF.

The chain recombines TRBV7-3 with TRBJ2-2; maybe TRBD2 (5 bases). The CDR3 has 15 amino acids. CDR1 is SGHTA, CDR2 FQGTGA, per germline. Trimming removed 5 bases at V and 4 bases at J, with 14 bases between. The CDR3 sequence is CASSPWTSSTGELFF. CDR3 nucleotide sequence: TGTGCCAGCAGCCCTTGGACTTCGAGCACCGGGGAGCTGTTTTTT. The full variable domain, rest sourced from reference TRBV7-3 and TRBJ2-2, is GAGVSQTPSNKVTEKGKYVELRCDPISGHTALYWYRQSLGQGPEFLIYFQGTGAADDSGLPNDRFFAVRPEGSVSTLKIQRTERGDSAVYLCASSPWTSSTGELFFGEGSRLTVL.

V gene TRBV15 combines with J gene TRBJ1-5, with a weak D call TRBD1 (5 bases). Germline V gene data show CDR1 as LNHNV and CDR2 as YYDKDF (reference sequence). The V end was cut by 0 bases, the J end by 0 bases, with 12 bases between. The CDR3 runs 17 residues. CDR3 bases: TGTGCCACCAGCAGAGAGGGGACCGTTTATAGCAATCAGCCCCAGCATTTT. Protein sequence: CATSREGTVYSNQPQHF.

The chain combines TRBV7-9 with TRBJ1-2; D is undetermined. The V end lost 5 bases, the J end lost 7 bases, and 5 bases lay between the germline ends. The CDR3 totals 10 residues. The germline CDR1 and CDR2 sequences are SEHNR and FQNEAQ (reference sequence). The CDR3 loop reads CASSPSGYTF. The CDR3 nucleotides read TGTGCCAGCAGCCCTAGTGGCTACACCTTC.

The chain recombines TRBV28 with TRBJ1-4, with D tentatively TRBD1 (6 bases). Germline V CDR1 and CDR2: MDHEN, SYDVKM. The CDR3 covers 13 residues. The CDR3 is CGVGRGLNEKLFF. The CDR3 DNA sequence: TGTGGCGTGGGCAGGGGCCTTAATGAAAAACTGTTTTTT.

The chain uses TRBV4-1 and TRBJ1-6, with 7 positions matching TRBD1. Germline V CDR1 and CDR2: MGHRA, YSYEKL. The V segment lost 2 bases and the J segment 9 bases; nucleotides outside the gene matches: 4. This CDR3 comprises 14 residues. The CDR3 loop reads CASSQLTGVSPLHF. The CDR3 DNA reads as TGCGCCAGCAGCCAACTTACAGGGGTTTCACCCCTCCACTTT.

The chain joins TRBV15 to TRBJ2-7; possibly TRBD2 for D (5 bases). Germline CDR1 is LNHNV and CDR2 is YYDKDF (reference sequence). The CDR3 is 16 amino acids. V shed 0 bases and J shed 3 bases, with 15 bases lying between them. The CDR3 DNA is TGTGCCACCAGCAGAGATTCAGGCCCGGGAAACTACGAGCAGTACTTC. Amino acids: CATSRDSGPGNYEQYF.